This is a list of T cell receptor beta chains from one sample in a study of beta chain features in type 1 diabetes. This table comes from immunoSEQ multiplex PCR, and its TCRdb copy is limited to in-frame clones, with some not included. The sample has approximately 270,000 clones, approximately 14% seen once; the top ten hold about 0.016%. The specimen was naive CD4+ T cells from blood. The receptors shown here come from a young man with type 1 diabetes. The CDR3 runs from the conserved cysteine through the conserved F or W. A D gene is named only where the DNA matches it firmly. Size values are once, few and many counts, or a class for expanded clones, and some rows have none.

clone size: few; V gene: TRBV7-2; D gene: .; J gene: TRBJ2-7; CDR3 DNA: TGTGCCAGCAGCTCCAACCCAGCGGCTAACTCCTACGAGCAGTACTTC; CDR3 protein: CASSSNPAANSYEQYF
clone size: few; V gene: TRBV28; D gene: .; J gene: TRBJ1-5; CDR3 DNA: TGTGCCAGCACCTCATCACAGGGTTGGAATCAGCCCCAGCATTTT; CDR3 protein: CASTSSQGWNQPQHF
clone size: few; V gene: TRBV7-9; D gene: .; J gene: TRBJ2-7; CDR3 DNA: TGTGCCAGCAGCGATAATCGGGAAGGGCTCGCCTACGAGCAGTACTTC; CDR3 protein: CASSDNREGLAYEQYF
clone size: few; V gene: TRBV7-9; D gene: TRBD1; J gene: TRBJ1-5; CDR3 DNA: TGTGCCAGCAGCGACAGGGGAGGTCAGCCCCAGCATTTT; CDR3 protein: CASSDRGGQPQHF
clone size: few; V gene: TRBV4-3; D gene: .; J gene: TRBJ2-1; CDR3 DNA: TGCGCCAGCAGCCAAGATCCCCTAGCTCAAGAGCAGTTCTTC; CDR3 protein: CASSQDPLAQEQFF
clone size: .; V gene: TRBV7-2; D gene: TRBD2; J gene: TRBJ2-7; CDR3 DNA: TGTGCCAGCAGCTTTGAGGGACTAGCAAACTACGAGCAGTACTTC; CDR3 protein: CASSFEGLANYEQYF
clone size: .; V gene: TRBV28; D gene: TRBD1; J gene: TRBJ2-6; CDR3 DNA: TGTGCCAGCAACCCAACAGGGGCCGATCCTTCTGGGGCCAACGTCCTGACTTTC; CDR3 protein: CASNPTGADPSGANVLTF
clone size: few; V gene: TRBV4-3; D gene: TRBD1; J gene: TRBJ2-3; CDR3 DNA: TGCGCCAGCAGCCAAGGCCTCGTTTCTCCGACCCAACAGGGGTTCACAGATACGCAGTATTTT; CDR3 protein: CASSQGLVSPTQQGFTDTQYF
clone size: few; V gene: TRBV29-1; D gene: .; J gene: TRBJ1-1; CDR3 DNA: TGCAGCGCTGGCCCGCCGGAAGAGGGAACTGAAGCTTTCTTT; CDR3 protein: CSAGPPEEGTEAFF
clone size: .; V gene: TRBV7-9; D gene: TRBD2; J gene: TRBJ2-1; CDR3 DNA: TGTGCCAGCAGGACTAGCGGGAGAAGCAATGAGCAGTTCTTC; CDR3 protein: CASRTSGRSNEQFF
clone size: .; V gene: TRBV18; D gene: .; J gene: TRBJ1-2; CDR3 DNA: TGTGCCAGCTCACCGGCAGGGGATGGCTACACCTTC; CDR3 protein: CASSPAGDGYTF
clone size: few; V gene: TRBV7-9; D gene: .; J gene: TRBJ2-1; CDR3 DNA: TGTGCCAGCACCACGCGGAGGGAGGTATACTTCTTC; CDR3 protein: CASTTRREVYFF
clone size: .; V gene: TRBV28; D gene: TRBD2; J gene: TRBJ2-1; CDR3 DNA: TGTGCCAGCAGTACCCCGGGACTATCCCAGAGGAATGAGCAGTTCTTC; CDR3 protein: CASSTPGLSQRNEQFF
clone size: few; V gene: TRBV14; D gene: TRBD1; J gene: TRBJ2-5; CDR3 DNA: TGTGCCAGCAGCCCGACAGGGAAGGGAGAGACCCAGTACTTC; CDR3 protein: CASSPTGKGETQYF
clone size: .; V gene: TRBV2; D gene: .; J gene: TRBJ1-2; CDR3 DNA: TGTGCCAGCAGTGTTGGCAGGGGCTATGGCTACACCTTC; CDR3 protein: CASSVGRGYGYTF
clone size: .; V gene: TRBV5-6; D gene: TRBD1; J gene: TRBJ2-1; CDR3 DNA: TGTGCCAGCAGCTCGCCGGGACAGGGACAGAATGAGCAGTTCTTC; CDR3 protein: CASSSPGQGQNEQFF
clone size: .; V gene: TRBV14; D gene: TRBD2; J gene: TRBJ2-7; CDR3 DNA: TGTGCCAGCAGCCCTCGCCTGACTAGCGGGTCTCCATTAGGGCAGTACTTC; CDR3 protein: CASSPRLTSGSPLGQYF
clone size: .; V gene: TRBV21-1; D gene: .; J gene: TRBJ2-3; CDR3 DNA: TGTGCCAGCAGGGTACTAGCGGAGCCAGATACGCAGTATTTT; CDR3 protein: CASRVLAEPDTQYF
clone size: few; V gene: TRBV27; D gene: TRBD1; J gene: TRBJ1-1; CDR3 DNA: TGTGCCAGCAGTTCCGGGACAGGAGCCTGGGGAACTGAAGCTTTCTTT; CDR3 protein: CASSSGTGAWGTEAFF
clone size: .; V gene: TRBV27; D gene: TRBD1; J gene: TRBJ2-7; CDR3 DNA: TGTGCCAGCCGGGACAGACTTACTTACGAGCAGTACTTC; CDR3 protein: CASRDRLTYEQYF
clone size: .; V gene: TRBV21-1; D gene: .; J gene: TRBJ2-1; CDR3 DNA: TGTGCCAGCAGCAGAACTAGCGGGGTTGAGGATGAGCAGTTCTTC; CDR3 protein: CASSRTSGVEDEQFF
clone size: few; V gene: TRBV27; D gene: TRBD1; J gene: TRBJ2-7; CDR3 DNA: TGTGCCAGCAGGCTGGCCGGGACAGGGTCTTACGAGCAGTACTTC; CDR3 protein: CASRLAGTGSYEQYF
clone size: .; V gene: TRBV29-1; D gene: TRBD2; J gene: TRBJ2-3; CDR3 DNA: TGCAGCGTCGCCGGGACTAGCGGTAGCACAGATACGCAGTATTTT; CDR3 protein: CSVAGTSGSTDTQYF
clone size: .; V gene: TRBV30; D gene: TRBD1; J gene: TRBJ1-3; CDR3 DNA: TGTGCCTTCGACAGGGGGCCTGGAAACACCATATATTTT; CDR3 protein: CAFDRGPGNTIYF
clone size: .; V gene: TRBV28; D gene: TRBD1; J gene: TRBJ2-4; CDR3 DNA: TGTGCCAGCACCCGGGACAGGGGCATTCAGTACTTC; CDR3 protein: CASTRDRGIQYF
clone size: .; V gene: TRBV4-2; D gene: TRBD2; J gene: TRBJ2-3; CDR3 DNA: TGTGCCAGCAGCCAACGACTAGCGGGAGATGGGACAGATACGCAGTATTTT; CDR3 protein: CASSQRLAGDGTDTQYF
clone size: .; V gene: TRBV18; D gene: .; J gene: TRBJ2-5; CDR3 DNA: TGTGCCTGCTCGTCGTCCAGGGTTCGGGAAGAGACCCAGTACTTC; CDR3 protein: CACSSSRVREETQYF
clone size: few; V gene: TRBV29-1; D gene: TRBD2; J gene: TRBJ2-7; CDR3 DNA: TGCAGCGTTGCCTCCGTAGCGGGATATTCCTACGAGCAGTACTTC; CDR3 protein: CSVASVAGYSYEQYF
clone size: .; V gene: TRBV7-2; D gene: .; J gene: TRBJ2-7; CDR3 DNA: TGTGCCAGCAGTTACAGATACGAGCAGTACTTC; CDR3 protein: CASSYRYEQYF
clone size: few; V gene: TRBV5-1; D gene: .; J gene: TRBJ1-2; CDR3 DNA: TGCGCCAGCAGCTTGGACGCGTCGGGCTACACCTTC; CDR3 protein: CASSLDASGYTF
clone size: .; V gene: TRBV4-1; D gene: TRBD2; J gene: TRBJ2-7; CDR3 DNA: TGCGCCAGCAGCCAAGCCGGGACTAGTAGCTACGAGCAGTACTTC; CDR3 protein: CASSQAGTSSYEQYF
clone size: few; V gene: TRBV7-7; D gene: TRBD2; J gene: TRBJ2-5; CDR3 DNA: TGTGCTAGCAGCTTGCTAGCGGGAGAGACCCAGTACTTC; CDR3 protein: CASSLLAGETQYF
clone size: .; V gene: TRBV9; D gene: .; J gene: TRBJ2-2; CDR3 DNA: TGTGCCAGCAGCGTAGTTAGCGGGAACACCGGGGAGCTGTTTTTT; CDR3 protein: CASSVVSGNTGELFF
clone size: .; V gene: TRBV28; D gene: .; J gene: TRBJ2-7; CDR3 DNA: TGTGCCAGCAGCTTGGACAGCCCCTACGAGCAGTACTTC; CDR3 protein: CASSLDSPYEQYF
clone size: .; V gene: TRBV14; D gene: .; J gene: TRBJ2-1; CDR3 DNA: TGTGCCAGCAGTCCGTTTAGCGGTTCCTACAATGAGCAGTTCTTC; CDR3 protein: CASSPFSGSYNEQFF
clone size: .; V gene: TRBV6-1; D gene: TRBD1; J gene: TRBJ1-1; CDR3 DNA: TGTGCCAGCATCTGGGACAGCTTCCCGAAAGCTTTCTTT; CDR3 protein: CASIWDSFPKAFF
clone size: few; V gene: TRBV10-3; D gene: .; J gene: TRBJ2-3; CDR3 DNA: TGTGCCATCTCGGCTAGCGCGGCAGATACGCAGTATTTT; CDR3 protein: CAISASAADTQYF